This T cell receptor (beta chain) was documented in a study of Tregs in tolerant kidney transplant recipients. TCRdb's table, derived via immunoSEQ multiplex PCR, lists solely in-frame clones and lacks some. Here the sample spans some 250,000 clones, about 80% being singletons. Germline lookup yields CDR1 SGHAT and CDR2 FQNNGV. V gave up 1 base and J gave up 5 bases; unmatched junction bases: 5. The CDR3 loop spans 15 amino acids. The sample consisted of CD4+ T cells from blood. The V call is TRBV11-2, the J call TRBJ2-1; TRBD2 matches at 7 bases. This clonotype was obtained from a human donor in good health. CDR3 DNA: TGTGCCAGCAGCTTAGTCGGGGGGTTAAACAATGAGCAGTTCTTC. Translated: CASSLVGGLNNEQFF.